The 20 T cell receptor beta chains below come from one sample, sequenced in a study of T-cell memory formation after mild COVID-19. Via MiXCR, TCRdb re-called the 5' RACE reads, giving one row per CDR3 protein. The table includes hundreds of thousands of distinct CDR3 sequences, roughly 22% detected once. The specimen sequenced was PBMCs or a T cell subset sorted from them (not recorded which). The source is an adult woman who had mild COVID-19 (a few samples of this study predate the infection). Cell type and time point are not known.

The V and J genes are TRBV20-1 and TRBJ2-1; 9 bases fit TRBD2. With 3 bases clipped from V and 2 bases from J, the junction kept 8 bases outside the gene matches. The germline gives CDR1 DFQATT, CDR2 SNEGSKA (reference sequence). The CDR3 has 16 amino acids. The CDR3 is CSASNPAGGTYNEQFF. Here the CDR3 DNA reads TGCAGTGCTAGCAATCCAGCGGGGGGCACCTACAATGAGCAGTTCTTC.

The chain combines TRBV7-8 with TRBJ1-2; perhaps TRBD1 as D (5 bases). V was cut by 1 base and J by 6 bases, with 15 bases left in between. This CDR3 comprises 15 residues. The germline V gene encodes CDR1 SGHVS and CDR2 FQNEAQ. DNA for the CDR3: TGTGCCAGCAGCTTAGTTGACAGACAGATTGATGGCTACACCTTC. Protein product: CASSLVDRQIDGYTF.

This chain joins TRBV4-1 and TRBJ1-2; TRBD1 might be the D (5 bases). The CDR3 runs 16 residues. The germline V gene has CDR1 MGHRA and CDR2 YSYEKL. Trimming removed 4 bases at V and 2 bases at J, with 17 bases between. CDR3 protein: CASSPHGTADNYGYTF. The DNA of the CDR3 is TGCGCCAGCAGCCCTCACGGGACGGCTGACAACTATGGCTACACCTTC.

CDR3: CASSPRPSYGYTF. The CDR3 DNA is TGTGCCAGCAGTCCCCGACCTTCATATGGCTACACCTTC. V is TRBV27 and J is TRBJ1-2; no definite D call. In germline, CDR1 is MNHEY, CDR2 SMNVEV (reference sequence). Trimming left V 5 bases short and J 5 bases short, with 12 bases between. The CDR3 runs to 13 residues.

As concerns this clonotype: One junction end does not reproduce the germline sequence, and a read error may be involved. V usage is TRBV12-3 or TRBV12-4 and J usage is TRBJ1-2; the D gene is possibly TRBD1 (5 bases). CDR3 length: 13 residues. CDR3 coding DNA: TGTGCCAGCAGTTTTCGTTCCCGCCAGGGCTCCACCTTC. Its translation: CASSFRSRQGSTF.

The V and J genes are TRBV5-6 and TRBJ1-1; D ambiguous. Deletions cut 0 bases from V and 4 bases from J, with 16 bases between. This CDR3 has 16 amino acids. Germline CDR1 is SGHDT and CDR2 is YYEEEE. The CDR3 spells CASSLEVGGPSTEAFF. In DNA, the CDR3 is TGTGCCAGCAGCTTGGAAGTAGGCGGACCTAGCACTGAAGCTTTCTTT.

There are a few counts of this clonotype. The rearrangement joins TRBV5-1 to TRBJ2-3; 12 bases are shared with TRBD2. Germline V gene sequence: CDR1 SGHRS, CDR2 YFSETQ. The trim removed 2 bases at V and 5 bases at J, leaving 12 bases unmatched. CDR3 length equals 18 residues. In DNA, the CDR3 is TGCGCCAGCAGCTTCTTGCCGGCTAGCGGGGGGGCCGGAGATACGCAGTATTTT. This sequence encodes CASSFLPASGGAGDTQYF.

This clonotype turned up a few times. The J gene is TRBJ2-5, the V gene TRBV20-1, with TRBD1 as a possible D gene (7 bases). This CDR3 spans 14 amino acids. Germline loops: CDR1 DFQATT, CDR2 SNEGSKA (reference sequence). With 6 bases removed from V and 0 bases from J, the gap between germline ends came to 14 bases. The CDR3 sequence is CSALARGDQETQYF. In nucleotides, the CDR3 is TGCAGTGCGCTAGCCAGGGGGGACCAAGAGACCCAGTACTTC.

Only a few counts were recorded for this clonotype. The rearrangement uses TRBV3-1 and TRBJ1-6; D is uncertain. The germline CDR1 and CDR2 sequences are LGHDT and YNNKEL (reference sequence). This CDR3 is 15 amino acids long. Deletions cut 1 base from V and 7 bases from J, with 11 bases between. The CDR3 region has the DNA TGTGCCAGCAGCCAAGGGGTAGGGTGGAATTCACCCCTCCACTTT. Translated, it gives CASSQGVGWNSPLHF.

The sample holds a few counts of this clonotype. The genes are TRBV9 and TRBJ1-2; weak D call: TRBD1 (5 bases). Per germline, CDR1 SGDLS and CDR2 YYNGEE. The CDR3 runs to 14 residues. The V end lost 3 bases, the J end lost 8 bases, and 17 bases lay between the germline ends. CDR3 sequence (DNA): TGTGCCAGCAGCGGAGGACATTTCACCATCGGCTACACCTTC. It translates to CASSGGHFTIGYTF. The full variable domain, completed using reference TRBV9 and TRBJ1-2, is DSGVTQTPKHLITATGQRVTLRCSPRSGDLSVYWYQQSLDQGLQFLIQYYNGEERAKGNILERFSAQQFPDLHSELNLSSLELGDSALYFCASSGGHFTIGYTFGSGTRLTVV.

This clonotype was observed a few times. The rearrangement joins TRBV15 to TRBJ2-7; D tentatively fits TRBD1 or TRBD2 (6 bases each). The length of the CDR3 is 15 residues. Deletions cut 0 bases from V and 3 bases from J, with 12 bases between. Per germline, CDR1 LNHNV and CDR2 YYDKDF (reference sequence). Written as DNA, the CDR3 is TGTGCCACCAGCAGAGAAGGGGGGACCCACTACGAGCAGTACTTC. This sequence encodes CATSREGGTHYEQYF.

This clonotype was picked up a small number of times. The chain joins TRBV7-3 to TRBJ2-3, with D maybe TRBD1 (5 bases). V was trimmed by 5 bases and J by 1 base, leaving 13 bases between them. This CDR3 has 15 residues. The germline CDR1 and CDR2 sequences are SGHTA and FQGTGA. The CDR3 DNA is TGTGCCAGCAGCCAGGGCGGTGGGCGCACAGATACGCAGTATTTT. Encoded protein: CASSQGGGRTDTQYF.

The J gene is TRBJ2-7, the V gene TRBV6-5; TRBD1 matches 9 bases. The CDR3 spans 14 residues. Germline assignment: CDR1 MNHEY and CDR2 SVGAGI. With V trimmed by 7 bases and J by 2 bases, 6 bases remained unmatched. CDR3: CASMGTGTTYEQYF. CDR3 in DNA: TGTGCCAGCATGGGGACAGGGACGACCTACGAGCAGTACTTC.

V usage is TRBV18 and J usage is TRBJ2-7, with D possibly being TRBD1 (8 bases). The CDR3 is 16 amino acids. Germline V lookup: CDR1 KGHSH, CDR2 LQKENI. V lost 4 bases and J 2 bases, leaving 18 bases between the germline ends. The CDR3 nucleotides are TGTGCCAGCTCACAACTTACAGGGGGGGTAACCTACGAGCAGTACTTC. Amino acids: CASSQLTGGVTYEQYF.

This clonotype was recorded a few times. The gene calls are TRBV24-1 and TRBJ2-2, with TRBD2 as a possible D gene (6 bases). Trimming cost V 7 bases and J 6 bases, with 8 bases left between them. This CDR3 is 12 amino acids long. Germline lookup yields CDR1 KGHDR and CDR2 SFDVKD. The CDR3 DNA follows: TGTGCCACCAGGAGGGAGGCCGGGGAGCTGTTTTTT. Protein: CATRREAGELFF.

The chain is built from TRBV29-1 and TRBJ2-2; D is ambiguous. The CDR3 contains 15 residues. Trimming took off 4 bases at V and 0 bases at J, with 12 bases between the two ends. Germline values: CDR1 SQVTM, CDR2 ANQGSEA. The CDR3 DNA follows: TGCAGCGTTGCCGAGGCGGCAACGAACACCGGGGAGCTGTTTTTT. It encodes CSVAEAATNTGELFF.

CDR3 residues: CASSLDVGRETQYF. DNA for the CDR3: TGTGCCAGCAGCCTCGACGTGGGCAGAGAGACCCAGTACTTC. This rearrangement joins TRBV9 to TRBJ2-5; D unclear. V was pared by 4 bases and J by 4 bases, with 14 bases between. Germline V lookup: CDR1 SGDLS, CDR2 YYNGEE. The CDR3 has 14 amino acids.

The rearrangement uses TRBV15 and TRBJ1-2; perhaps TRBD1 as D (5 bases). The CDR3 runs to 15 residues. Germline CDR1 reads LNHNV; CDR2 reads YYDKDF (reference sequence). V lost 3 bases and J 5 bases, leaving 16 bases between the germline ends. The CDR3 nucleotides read TGTGCCACCAGCAGCCGCGGGGGAGGGTTTTATGGCTACACCTTC. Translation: CATSSRGGGFYGYTF.

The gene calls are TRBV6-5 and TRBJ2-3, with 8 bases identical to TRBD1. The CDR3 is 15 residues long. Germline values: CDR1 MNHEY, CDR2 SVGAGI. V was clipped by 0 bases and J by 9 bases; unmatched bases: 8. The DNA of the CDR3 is TGTGCCAGCAGTTACTCCAGGGGGCAATCAGGCACGCAGTATTTT. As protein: CASSYSRGQSGTQYF.

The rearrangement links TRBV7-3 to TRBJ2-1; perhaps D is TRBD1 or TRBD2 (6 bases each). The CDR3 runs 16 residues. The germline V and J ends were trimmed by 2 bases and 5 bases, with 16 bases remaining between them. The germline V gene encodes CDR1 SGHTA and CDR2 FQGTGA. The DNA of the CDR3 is TGTGCCAGCAGCTTAGGGGGCGGGGCGTACAACAATGAGCAGTTCTTC. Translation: CASSLGGGAYNNEQFF. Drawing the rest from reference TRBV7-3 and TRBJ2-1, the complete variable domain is GAGVSQTPSNKVTEKGKYVELRCDPISGHTALYWYRQSLGQGPEFLIYFQGTGAADDSGLPNDRFFAVRPEGSVSTLKIQRTERGDSAVYLCASSLGGGAYNNEQFFGPGTRLTVL.